This T cell receptor (beta chain) derives from a study of T cell responses to AZD1222 COVID-19 vaccine. On the study more broadly: Second doses that came at about 4 or about 12 weeks were put together.

This clone was detected only a few times. The CDR3 covers 12 residues. CDR1 is SNHLY, CDR2 FYNNEI, per germline. Trimming pared 3 bases from V and 2 bases from J, leaving 4 bases between. Produced via immunoSEQ multiplex PCR; TCRdb's table is partial and in-frame only. The data contain some 95,000 clones, 70% to 90% of them singletons. The chain employs TRBV2 and TRBJ1-2; D ambiguous. The sequencing used peripheral blood, collected on day 0 of AZD1222 vaccination. This sequence originates from an adult in good health. CDR3 sequence: CASSETNYGYTF. Written as DNA, the CDR3 is TGTGCCAGCAGTGAGACAAACTATGGCTACACCTTC.